Below, one TCR beta chain is given with its context. This sample was included in a study of blood T cell repertoires in COVID-19. On the study more broadly: The analysed material was cDNA or gDNA that came from T cells, B-cell-depleted T cells, or PBMCs.

In the authors' workflow: Nucleated cell number was recorded as an estimate derived from reference gene primer amplification. The repertoire was sequenced with immunoSEQ multiplex PCR; TCRdb's copy has only in-frame clones and lacks some. Clone size and V and J calls were adopted from that table, with D and trimming inferred from the DNA. This repertoire shows about 210,000 clones, 65% to 85% found once; its top ten account for 2.5% to 3.5%. The CDR3 length is 15 residues. CDR1 is LGHNA, CDR2 YNFKEQ, per germline. V lost 1 base, J lost 2 bases, and 4 bases stayed unmatched. The sequenced sample consisted of peripheral blood. This rearrangement joins TRBV4-2 to TRBJ1-2, with 7 bases that match TRBD1. This sequence was found in a man aged 50 or older with active or convalescent COVID-19. CDR3 loop: CASSQVDRANYGYTF. The CDR3 coding sequence is TGTGCCAGCAGCCAAGTTGACAGGGCGAACTATGGCTACACCTTC.